The 10 T cell receptor beta chains below all came from one sample that was sequenced in a study of beta chain features in type 1 diabetes. Sequenced material consisted of expressed TCRB transcripts (all of the isolated RNA was reverse transcribed). Clones were read by immunoSEQ multiplex PCR, and TCRdb kept only the in-frame ones, dropping some. The sample records roughly 140,000 clones, less than 8.5% being singletons. Source material: central memory CD4+ T cells from blood. The receptors come from a woman aged 25 to 39 in good health.

This clone was observed at least ten times. V and J are TRBV29-1 and TRBJ1-2; a possible D gene is TRBD1 (6 bases). Trimming cost V 7 bases and J 4 bases, with 16 bases left between them. Germline V gene lookup returns CDR1 SQVTM and CDR2 ANQGSEA. The CDR3 length is 13 residues. The CDR3 DNA follows: TGCAGCGACGAGGACAGAGCTACCTATGGCTACACCTTC. It yields the protein CSDEDRATYGYTF. Variable domain in full (rest from reference TRBV29-1 and TRBJ1-2): SAVISQKPSRDICQRGTSLTIQCQVDSQVTMMFWYRQQPGQSLTLIATANQGSEATYESGFVIDKFPISRPNLTFSTLTVSNMSPEDSSIYLCSDEDRATYGYTFGSGTRLTVV.

V gene TRBV11-2 combines with J gene TRBJ2-7; D unclear. The V gene's germline CDR1 is SGHAT and CDR2 FQNNGV. The V end was cut by 0 bases, the J end by 4 bases, with 13 bases between. The CDR3 runs 15 residues. The CDR3 reads CASSLERLGTYEQYF. The CDR3 coding sequence is TGTGCCAGCAGCTTAGAACGGCTAGGAACTTACGAGCAGTACTTC.

The chain links TRBV19 to TRBJ1-1; no firm D call. Trimming removed 2 bases at V and 1 base at J, with 8 bases between. There are 14 residues in the CDR3. CDR1 and CDR2 from the germline V gene are LNHDA and SQIVND (reference sequence). The CDR3 loop reads CASSIRRANTEAFF. CDR3 sequence (DNA): TGTGCCAGTAGTATAAGGAGAGCGAACACTGAAGCTTTCTTT. The full variable domain, in which reference TRBV19 and TRBJ1-1 provide the parts outside the CDR3, is DGGITQSPKYLFRKEGQNVTLSCEQNLNHDAMYWYRQDPGQGLRLIYYSQIVNDFQKGDIAEGYSVSREKKESFPLTVTSAQKNPTAFYLCASSIRRANTEAFFGQGTRLTVV.

This clone has a handful of counts. The gene calls are TRBV21-1 and TRBJ1-3. TRBV21-1 is assigned pseudogene status. The CDR3 is 12 residues long. The CDR3 loop is CASSIARNTIYF. The CDR3 region has the DNA TGTGCCAGCAGCATCGCGCGGAACACCATATATTTT.

The gene calls are TRBV7-2 and TRBJ2-1; 7 bases agree with TRBD2. CDR1 is SGHTA, CDR2 FQGNSA, per germline. Trimming at V came to 3 bases and at J to 5 bases, leaving 1 base not matched to a gene. CDR3 length equals 13 residues. The CDR3 loop reads CASSFGTNNEQFF. The CDR3 nucleotides read TGTGCCAGCAGCTTCGGGACTAACAATGAGCAGTTCTTC.

Note on this clone: This specimen includes other DNA sequences encoding the same CDR3. The V gene is TRBV9, the J gene TRBJ2-1; TRBD2 is a possible D gene (5 bases). The CDR3 length is 15 residues. With 0 bases removed from V and 0 bases from J, the gap between germline ends came to 7 bases. Germline loops: CDR1 SGDLS, CDR2 YYNGEE. The DNA of the CDR3 is TGTGCCAGCAGCGTAGGTACTAGCTCCTACAATGAGCAGTTCTTC. Protein: CASSVGTSSYNEQFF.

The chain carries TRBV15 and TRBJ2-5, with 10 bases matching TRBD2. The J call could be wrong; TRBJ2-7 is a better fit for the DNA end. There are 15 residues in the CDR3. Germline-derived CDR1 and CDR2 are LNHNV and YYDKDF (reference sequence). CDR3 protein: CATSRPGLAIYEQYF. The CDR3 region has the DNA TGTGCCACCAGCAGGCCGGGACTAGCGATCTACGAGCAGTACTTC.

The table lists this clone with a few counts. V and J are TRBV11-2 and TRBJ2-2; D may be TRBD2 (5 bases). The CDR3 runs 16 residues. Per germline, CDR1 SGHAT and CDR2 FQNNGV. V was cut by 0 bases and J by 2 bases, with 10 bases left in between. The CDR3 loop reads CASSLDDGVNTGELFF. The CDR3 nucleotides are TGTGCCAGCAGCTTAGATGACGGGGTAAACACCGGGGAGCTGTTTTTT.

This clone has only a few counts. The chain has TRBV19 and TRBJ2-5, with D maybe TRBD2 (7 bases). V gave up 3 bases and J gave up 4 bases, with 15 bases separating them. This CDR3 comprises 15 residues. Germline V gene data show CDR1 as LNHDA and CDR2 as SQIVND (reference sequence). The CDR3 sequence: CASSMRPGEGETQYF. CDR3 nucleotides: TGTGCCAGTAGTATGCGGCCAGGGGAGGGAGAGACCCAGTACTTC.

Ten or more counts support this clone. V and J are TRBV18 and TRBJ2-1, with D maybe TRBD2 (6 bases). Germline V gives CDR1 KGHSH, CDR2 LQKENI. Trimming shortened V by 3 bases and J by 12 bases, and 9 bases separated the two germline ends. This CDR3 is built from 11 residues. As DNA, the CDR3 is TGTGCCAGCTCACCTGATAGCGGGCAGTTCTTC. The encoded protein is CASSPDSGQFF.